This entry describes one T cell receptor (beta chain). This entry is derived from a study of CD8+ T cells in alopecia areata. RNA extraction and reverse transcription yielded cDNA as sequencing template. Clones were read by immunoSEQ multiplex PCR, and TCRdb kept only the in-frame ones, dropping some. The sample holds 150,000 or so clones; 40% to 60% are singletons and the top ten take roughly 21%. The source is a human donor with alopecia areata. The specimen comprised CD8+ T cells sorted from blood, sampled at week 0.

The CDR3, as DNA: TGTGCCATCATGGGCAGCTCCTACGAGCAGTACTTC. It encodes CAIMGSSYEQYF. The chain is built from TRBV10-3 and TRBJ2-7; D uncertain. In germline, CDR1 is ENHRY, CDR2 SYGVKD. Deletions cut 7 bases from V and 0 bases from J, with 7 bases between. The CDR3 is 12 residues long.